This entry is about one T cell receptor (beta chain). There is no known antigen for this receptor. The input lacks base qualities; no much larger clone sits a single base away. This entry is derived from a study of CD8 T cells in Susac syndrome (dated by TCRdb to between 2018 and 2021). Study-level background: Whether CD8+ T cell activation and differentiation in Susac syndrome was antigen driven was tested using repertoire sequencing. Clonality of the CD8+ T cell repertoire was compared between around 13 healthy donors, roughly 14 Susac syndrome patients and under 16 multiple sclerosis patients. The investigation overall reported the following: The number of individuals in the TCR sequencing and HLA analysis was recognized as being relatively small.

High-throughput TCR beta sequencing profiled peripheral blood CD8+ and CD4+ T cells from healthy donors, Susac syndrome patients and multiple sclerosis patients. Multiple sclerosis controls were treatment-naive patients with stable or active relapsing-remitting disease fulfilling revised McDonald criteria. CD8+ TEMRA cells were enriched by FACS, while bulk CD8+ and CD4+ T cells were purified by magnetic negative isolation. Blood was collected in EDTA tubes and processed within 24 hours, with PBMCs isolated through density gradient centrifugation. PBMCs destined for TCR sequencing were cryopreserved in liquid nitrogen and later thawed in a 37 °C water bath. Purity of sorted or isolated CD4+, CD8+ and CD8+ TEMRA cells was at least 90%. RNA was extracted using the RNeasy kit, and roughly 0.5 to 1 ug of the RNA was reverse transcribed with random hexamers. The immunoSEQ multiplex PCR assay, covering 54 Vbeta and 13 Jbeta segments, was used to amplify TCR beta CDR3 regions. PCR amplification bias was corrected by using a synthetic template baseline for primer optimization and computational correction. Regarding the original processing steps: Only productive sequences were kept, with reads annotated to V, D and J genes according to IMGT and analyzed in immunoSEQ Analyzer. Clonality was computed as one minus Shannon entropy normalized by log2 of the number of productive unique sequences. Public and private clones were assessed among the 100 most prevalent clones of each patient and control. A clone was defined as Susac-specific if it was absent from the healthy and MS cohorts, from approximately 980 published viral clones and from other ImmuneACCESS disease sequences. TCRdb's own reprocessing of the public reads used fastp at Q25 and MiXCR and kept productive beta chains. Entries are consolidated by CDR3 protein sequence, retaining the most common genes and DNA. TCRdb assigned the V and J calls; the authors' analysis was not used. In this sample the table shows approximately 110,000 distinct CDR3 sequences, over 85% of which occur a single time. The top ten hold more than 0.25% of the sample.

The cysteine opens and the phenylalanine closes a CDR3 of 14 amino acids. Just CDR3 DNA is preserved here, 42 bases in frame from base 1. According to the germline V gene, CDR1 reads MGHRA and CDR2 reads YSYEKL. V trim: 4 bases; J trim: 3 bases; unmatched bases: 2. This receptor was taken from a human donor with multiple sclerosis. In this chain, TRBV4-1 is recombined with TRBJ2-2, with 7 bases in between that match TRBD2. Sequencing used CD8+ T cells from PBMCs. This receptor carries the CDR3 CASSRGLDTGELFF. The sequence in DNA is TGCGCCAGCAGCCGCGGACTAGACACCGGGGAGCTGTTTTTT.